The 8 T cell receptor beta chains listed next were all sequenced from one sample in a study of cytomegalovirus exposure and HLA in healthy donors. Clones were read by immunoSEQ multiplex PCR, and TCRdb kept only the in-frame ones, dropping some. The sample lists under 200,000 clones; around four fifths were seen once. Sequenced material: PBMCs. The source of these receptors is a man aged 18 to 35 in good health and CMV-seropositive.

The rearrangement joins TRBV11-2 to TRBJ1-2; D possibly corresponds to TRBD1 (6 bases). Looked up from germline, CDR1 is SGHAT and CDR2 is FQNNGV. Trimming cost V 1 base and J 4 bases, with 19 bases left between them. The CDR3 loop spans 17 amino acids. The CDR3 coding sequence is TGTGCCAGCAGCTTAGTCTTTGTTGGACAGCGTATCTATGGCTACACCTTC. It specifies CASSLVFVGQRIYGYTF.

This chain connects TRBV6-5 to TRBJ2-7; 9 bases agree with TRBD2. The CDR3 totals 11 residues. Germline V CDR1 and CDR2: MNHEY, SVGAGI. V shed 5 bases, J shed 13 bases, and the junction held 6 bases outside the gene matches. The CDR3 sequence is CASSDGTSRYF. The DNA for the CDR3 is TGTGCCAGCAGTGACGGGACTAGCAGATACTTC.

V usage is TRBV4-3 and J usage is TRBJ2-1; 10 nucleotides line up with TRBD2. Germline V gives CDR1 LGHNA, CDR2 YSLEER. The V and J ends lost 0 bases and 6 bases, in that order; junction bases with no gene match: 2. The CDR3 consists of 15 residues. The CDR3 here is CASSQEAGGPNEQFF. As DNA, the CDR3 is TGCGCCAGCAGCCAAGAAGCGGGAGGGCCCAATGAGCAGTTCTTC.

CDR3 amino acids: CASSSRKSAVTQYF. The CDR3 coding sequence is TGTGCCAGCAGCTCTCGAAAGAGCGCGGTGACCCAGTACTTC. The genes are TRBV5-6 and TRBJ2-5, with D unresolved. V shed 3 bases and J shed 7 bases, with 16 bases lying between them. CDR1 and CDR2 from the germline V gene are SGHDT and YYEEEE. CDR3 length equals 14 residues.

This clone was detected only once. The chain uses TRBV27 and TRBJ2-7, with D perhaps TRBD2 (6 bases). The CDR3 has 16 residues. The V end was cut by 3 bases, the J end by 2 bases, with 17 bases between. CDR1 and CDR2 (germline): MNHEY, SMNVEV (reference sequence). The CDR3 protein is CASSFVGAGPAYEQYF. DNA for the CDR3: TGTGCCAGCAGTTTTGTGGGCGCGGGGCCGGCCTACGAGCAGTACTTC.

V gene TRBV5-1 combines with J gene TRBJ2-5, with 11 bases fitting TRBD1. The CDR3 contains 14 residues. CDR1 and CDR2 (germline): SGHRS, YFSETQ. V trimming: 3 bases; J trimming: 9 bases; junction bases outside the gene matches: 7. CDR3 in DNA: TGCGCCAGCAGCTCGGGACAGGGGGGTCGGGCCCAGTACTTC. It yields the protein CASSSGQGGRAQYF.

The sample holds a few counts of this clone. This chain joins TRBV4-1 and TRBJ2-7, with TRBD2 matching over 8 bases. The V gene's germline CDR1 is MGHRA and CDR2 YSYEKL. The CDR3 contains 15 residues. Unmatched junction bases numbered 6, after V lost 4 bases and J lost 1 base. CDR3 bases: TGCGCCAGCAGCCGCCTACTAGCGGCTTCCTACGAGCAGTACTTC. It encodes CASSRLLAASYEQYF.

V usage is TRBV28 and J usage is TRBJ2-7; a possible D gene is TRBD1 (6 bases). Germline-derived CDR1 and CDR2 are MDHEN and SYDVKM. The CDR3 covers 14 residues. The V gene lost 4 bases and the J gene lost 0 bases, with 10 bases spanning the gap. CDR3 in DNA: TGTGCCAGCAGTTCGGACAGTTCCTCCTACGAGCAGTACTTC. Protein sequence: CASSSDSSSYEQYF.